The clone carrying this T cell receptor (beta chain) was counted a few times. Antigen unknown. These data belong to a study of response to subunit inactivated influenza vaccine. Study-wide findings and caveats: The authors suggested that few new T cells are recruited per seasonal influenza vaccination.

TCRdb ran MiXCR on the RT-PCR reads and lists one entry per CDR3 protein. The repertoire includes some 600,000 distinct CDR3 sequences, about 14% of them detected once, and about 7.4% sits in the top ten. CDR1 and CDR2 from the germline V gene are MDHEN and SYDVKM. The ends lost 2 bases at V and 3 bases at J; junction bases unmatched: 9. The length of the CDR3 is 17 residues. The rearrangement links TRBV28 to TRBJ2-3; 9 bases are shared with TRBD2. The starting material was PBMCs from blood, obtained less than 15 days before vaccination. The source is a man aged 50-59 years who received an inactivated influenza vaccine. The CDR3 DNA sequence: TGTGCCAGCAGTTTAAGAAGAGGGCGGGAGGGGACAGATACGCAGTATTTT. It yields the protein CASSLRRGREGTDTQYF.